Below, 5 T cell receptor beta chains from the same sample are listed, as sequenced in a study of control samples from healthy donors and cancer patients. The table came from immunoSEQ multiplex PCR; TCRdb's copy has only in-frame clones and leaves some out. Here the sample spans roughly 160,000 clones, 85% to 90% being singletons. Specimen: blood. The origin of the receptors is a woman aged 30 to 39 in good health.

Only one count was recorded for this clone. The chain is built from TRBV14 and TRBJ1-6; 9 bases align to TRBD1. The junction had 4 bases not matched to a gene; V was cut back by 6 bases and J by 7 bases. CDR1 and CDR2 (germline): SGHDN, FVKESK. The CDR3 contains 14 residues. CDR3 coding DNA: TGTGCCAGCAGGCCCGGGACAGGGAATTCACCCCTCCACTTT. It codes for CASRPGTGNSPLHF. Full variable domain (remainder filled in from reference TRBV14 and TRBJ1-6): EAGVTQFPSHSVIEKGQTVTLRCDPISGHDNLYWYRRVMGKEIKFLLHFVKESKQDESGMPNNRFLAERTGGTYSTLKVQPAELEDSGVYFCASRPGTGNSPLHFGNGTRLTVT.

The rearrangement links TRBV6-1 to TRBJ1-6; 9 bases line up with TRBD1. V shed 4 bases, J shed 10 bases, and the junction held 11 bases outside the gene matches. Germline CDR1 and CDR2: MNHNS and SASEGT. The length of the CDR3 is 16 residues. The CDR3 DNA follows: TGTGCCAGCAGTGTTGCCGGGACAGGGCCCCTATCACCCCTCCACTTT. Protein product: CASSVAGTGPLSPLHF.

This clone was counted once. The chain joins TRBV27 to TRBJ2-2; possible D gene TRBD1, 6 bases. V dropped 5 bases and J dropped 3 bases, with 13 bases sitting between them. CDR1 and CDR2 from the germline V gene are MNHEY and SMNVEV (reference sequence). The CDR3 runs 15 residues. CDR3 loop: CASSSRGPHTGELFF. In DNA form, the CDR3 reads TGTGCCAGCAGTAGCAGGGGCCCCCACACCGGGGAGCTGTTTTTT.

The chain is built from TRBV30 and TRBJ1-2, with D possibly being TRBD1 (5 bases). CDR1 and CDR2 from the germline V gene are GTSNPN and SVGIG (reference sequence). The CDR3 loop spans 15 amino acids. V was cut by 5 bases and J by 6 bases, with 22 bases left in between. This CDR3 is CAWGFSAGKFDGYTF. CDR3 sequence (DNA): TGTGCCTGGGGTTTTTCGGCAGGGAAATTTGATGGCTACACCTTC.

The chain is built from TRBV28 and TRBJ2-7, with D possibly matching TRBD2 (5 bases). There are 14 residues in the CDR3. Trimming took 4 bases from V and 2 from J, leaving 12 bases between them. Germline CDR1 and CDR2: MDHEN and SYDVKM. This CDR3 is CASSSPQRAYEQYF. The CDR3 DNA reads TGTGCCAGCAGTTCCCCGCAGAGGGCCTACGAGCAGTACTTC.